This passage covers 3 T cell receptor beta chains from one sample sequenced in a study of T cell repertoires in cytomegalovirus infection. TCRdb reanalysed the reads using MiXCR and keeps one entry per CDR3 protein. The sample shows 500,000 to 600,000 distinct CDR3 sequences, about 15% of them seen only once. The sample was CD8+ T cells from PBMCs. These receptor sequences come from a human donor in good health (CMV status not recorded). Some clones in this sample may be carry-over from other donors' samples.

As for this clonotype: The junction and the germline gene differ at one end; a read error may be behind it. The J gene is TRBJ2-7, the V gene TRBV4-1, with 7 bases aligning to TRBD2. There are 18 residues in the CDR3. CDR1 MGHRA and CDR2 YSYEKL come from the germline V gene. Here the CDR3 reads CASSQEIGLAAGSHEQYF. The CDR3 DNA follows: TGTGCCAGCAGCCAAGAGATAGGGCTAGCGGCAGGTTCCCACGAGCAGTACTTC.

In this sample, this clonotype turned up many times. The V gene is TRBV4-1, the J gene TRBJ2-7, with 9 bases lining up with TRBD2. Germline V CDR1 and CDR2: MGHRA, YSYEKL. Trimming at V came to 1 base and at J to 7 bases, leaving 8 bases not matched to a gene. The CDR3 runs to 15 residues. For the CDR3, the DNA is TGCGCCAGCAGCCAAGGCTTAAGACTAGCGGATGAGCAGTACTTC. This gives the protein CASSQGLRLADEQYF.

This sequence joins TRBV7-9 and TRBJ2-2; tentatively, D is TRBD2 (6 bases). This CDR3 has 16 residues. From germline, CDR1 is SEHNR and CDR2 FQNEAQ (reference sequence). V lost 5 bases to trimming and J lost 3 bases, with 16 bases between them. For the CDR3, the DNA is TGTGCCAGCAGCCCTGGCCCAAGCGGGCACACCGGGGAGCTGTTTTTT. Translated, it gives CASSPGPSGHTGELFF.